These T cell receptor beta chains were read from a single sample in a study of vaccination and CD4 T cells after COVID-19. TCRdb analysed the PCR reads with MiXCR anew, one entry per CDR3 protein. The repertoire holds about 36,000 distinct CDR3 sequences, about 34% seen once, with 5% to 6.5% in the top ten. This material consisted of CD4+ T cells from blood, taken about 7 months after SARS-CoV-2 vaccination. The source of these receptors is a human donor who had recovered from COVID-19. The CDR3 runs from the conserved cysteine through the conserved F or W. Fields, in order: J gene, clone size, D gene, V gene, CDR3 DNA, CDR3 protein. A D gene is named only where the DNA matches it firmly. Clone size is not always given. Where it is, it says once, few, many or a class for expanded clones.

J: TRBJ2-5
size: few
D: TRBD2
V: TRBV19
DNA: TGTGCCAGTACCGCCACGGGAGGAGGGGAGACCCAGTACTTC
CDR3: CASTATGGGETQYF

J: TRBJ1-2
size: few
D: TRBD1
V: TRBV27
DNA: TGTGCCAGCAGTTTATCGTGGGACAGAAACTATGGCTACACCTTC
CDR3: CASSLSWDRNYGYTF

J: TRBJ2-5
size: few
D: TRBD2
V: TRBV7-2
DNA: TGTGCCAGCAGCTCCTTGGGACTAGCGGGAGAAGGAGAGACCCAGTACTTC
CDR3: CASSSLGLAGEGETQYF

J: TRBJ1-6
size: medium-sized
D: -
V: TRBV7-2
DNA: TGTGCCAGCAGTCCGTCCTATTTAAGGGTCCCTCAGTCACCCCTCCACTTT
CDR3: CASSPSYLRVPQSPLHF

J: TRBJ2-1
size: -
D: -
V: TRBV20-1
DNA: TGCAGTGCTAGAGTTCCAAGCGGATCCTTCTACAATGAGCAGTTCTTC
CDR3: CSARVPSGSFYNEQFF

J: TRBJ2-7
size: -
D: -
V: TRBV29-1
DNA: TGCAGCGTTGAAGGAGGCGAGGGGGGCTACGAGCAGTACTTC
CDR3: CSVEGGEGGYEQYF

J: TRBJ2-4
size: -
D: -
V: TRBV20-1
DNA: TGCAGTGCTAACCGCCGGGACCAACAAACAAACATTCAGTACTTC
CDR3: CSANRRDQQTNIQYF

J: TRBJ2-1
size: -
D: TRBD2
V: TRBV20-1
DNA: TGCAGTGCTAGAGATCCAGCGGGGAGATACAATGAGCAGTTCTTC
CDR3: CSARDPAGRYNEQFF

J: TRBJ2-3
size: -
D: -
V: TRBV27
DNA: TGTGCCAGCAGTTTATTGGGGCCCCACACAGATACGCAGTATTTT
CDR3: CASSLLGPHTDTQYF

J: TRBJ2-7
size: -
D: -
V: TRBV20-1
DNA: TGCAGTGCTAGTCAGGGAAGGAGCTCCTACGAGCAGTACTTC
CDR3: CSASQGRSSYEQYF

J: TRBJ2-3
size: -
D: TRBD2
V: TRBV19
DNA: TGTGCCAGTAGGCAAGGACTAGCGGGAGCCACAGATACGCAGTATTTT
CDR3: CASRQGLAGATDTQYF

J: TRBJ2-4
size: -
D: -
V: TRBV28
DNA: TGTGCCAGCAGGGGGGCAGGGGAAAACATTCAGTACTTC
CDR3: CASRGAGENIQYF

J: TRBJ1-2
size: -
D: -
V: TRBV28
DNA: TGTGCCAGCAGTGACTCCCGGGCCCGACCTAACTATGGCTACACCTTC
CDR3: CASSDSRARPNYGYTF

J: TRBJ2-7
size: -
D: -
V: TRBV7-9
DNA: TGTGCCAGCAGCTTAGGATTCGGACTAAGGCGAAACGAGCAGTACTTC
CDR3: CASSLGFGLRRNEQYF

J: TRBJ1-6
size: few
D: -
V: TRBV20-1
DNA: TGCAGTGCTAGGTTTCTCGGGGTTTATTCACCCCTCCACTTT
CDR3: CSARFLGVYSPLHF

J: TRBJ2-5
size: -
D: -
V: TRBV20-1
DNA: TGCAGTGCTGGCGACGAGACCCAGTACTTC
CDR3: CSAGDETQYF

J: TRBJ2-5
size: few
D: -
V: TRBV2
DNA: TGTGCCAGTAAAGTGGTACAGGGTGGGGAGACCCAGTACTTC
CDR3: CASKVVQGGETQYF

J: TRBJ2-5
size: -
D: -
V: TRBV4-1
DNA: TGCGCCAGCAGCCAAGACCTAGCTCAAGAGACCCAGTACTTC
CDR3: CASSQDLAQETQYF

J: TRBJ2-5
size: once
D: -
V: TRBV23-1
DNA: TGCGCCAGCACTCAGGGTTGGGAGACCCAGTACTTC
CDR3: CASTQGWETQYF

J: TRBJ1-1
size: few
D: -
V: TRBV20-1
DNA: TGCAGTGCGGGGCGAACAGCGAACACTGAAGCTTTCTTT
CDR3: CSAGRTANTEAFF

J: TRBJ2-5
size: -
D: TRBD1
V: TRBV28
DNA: TGTGCCAGCAGGGGCAGGGGGAATTTAAGAGAGACCCAGTACTTC
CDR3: CASRGRGNLRETQYF

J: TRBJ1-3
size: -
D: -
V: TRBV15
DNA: TGTGCCACCAGCTCGGACGGGGATCCTGGAAACACCATATATTTT
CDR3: CATSSDGDPGNTIYF

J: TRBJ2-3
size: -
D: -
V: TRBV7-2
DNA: TGTGCCAGCAGCTTAGGACAGGCCAAGACAGATGCGCAGTATTTT
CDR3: CASSLGQAKTDAQYF

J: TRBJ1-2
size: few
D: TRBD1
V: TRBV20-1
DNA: TGCAGTGCTAGAGAGATCGAGACAGGGGGTGATTTATCCTACACCTTC
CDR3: CSAREIETGGDLSYTF

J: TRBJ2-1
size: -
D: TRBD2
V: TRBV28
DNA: TGTGCCAGCGCTAGCGGGAGCTCCTACAATGAGCAGTTCTTC
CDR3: CASASGSSYNEQFF

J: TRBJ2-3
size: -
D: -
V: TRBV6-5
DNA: TGTGCCAGCAGTTTCGACGGTACGCAGTATTTT
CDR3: CASSFDGTQYF

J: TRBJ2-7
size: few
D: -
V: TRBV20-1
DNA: TGCAGTGCTAACCGGGGCTTCTCGAGCTCCTACGAGCAGTACTTC
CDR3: CSANRGFSSSYEQYF

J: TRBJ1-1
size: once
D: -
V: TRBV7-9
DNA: TGTGCCAGCAGCTTAGCGTATGGGGTTTTAGGAACTTTCTTT
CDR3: CASSLAYGVLGTFF

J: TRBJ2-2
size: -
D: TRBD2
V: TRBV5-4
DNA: TGTGCCAGCAGCCCCAGCGGGAGGGAAATCGGGGAGCTGTTTTTT
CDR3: CASSPSGREIGELFF

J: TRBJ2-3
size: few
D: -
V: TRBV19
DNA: TGTGCCAGTAGTGCCGACAGGAGCACAGATACGCAGTATTTT
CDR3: CASSADRSTDTQYF

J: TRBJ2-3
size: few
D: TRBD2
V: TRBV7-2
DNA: TGTGCCAGCAGCGTTCCGGGACTAGCGGTAGTTGAAGTCCCAGATACGCAGTATTTT
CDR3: CASSVPGLAVVEVPDTQYF

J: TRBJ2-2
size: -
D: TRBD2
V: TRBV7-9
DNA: TGTGCCAGCAGCTTAGTTGCAGGGAGGGCCGGGGAGCTGTTTTTT
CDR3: CASSLVAGRAGELFF

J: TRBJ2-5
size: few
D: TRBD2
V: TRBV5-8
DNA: TGTGCCAGCAGATCGGGACTAGCGGGAGTTTTTGGGCAAGAGACCCAGTACTTC
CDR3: CASRSGLAGVFGQETQYF

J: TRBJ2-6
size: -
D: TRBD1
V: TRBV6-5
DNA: TGTGCCAGCAGTTACTCGCTCTGGGACAGCCTCTCTGGGGCCAACGTCCTGACTTTC
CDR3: CASSYSLWDSLSGANVLTF

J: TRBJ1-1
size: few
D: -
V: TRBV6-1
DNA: TGTGCCAGCAGAATCGTACAGGGCACGAACACTGAAGCTTTCTTT
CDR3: CASRIVQGTNTEAFF

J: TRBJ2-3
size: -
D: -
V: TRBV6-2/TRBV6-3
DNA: TGTGCCAGCAGTTACGGATTCGCGGGAGTGGGGGCCACAGATACGCAGTATTTT
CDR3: CASSYGFAGVGATDTQYF

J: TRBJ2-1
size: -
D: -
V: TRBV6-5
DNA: TGTGCCAGCAGTTACCGGGACTCCTACAATGAGCAGTTCTTC
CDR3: CASSYRDSYNEQFF

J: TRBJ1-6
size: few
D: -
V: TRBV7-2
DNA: TGTGCCAGCAGCTTCTTCACAGGGACTGCCTTAGGGAGCGCTAATTCACCCCTCCACTTT
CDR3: CASSFFTGTALGSANSPLHF

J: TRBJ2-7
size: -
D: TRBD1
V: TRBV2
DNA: TGTGCCAGCCAACCGGGACAGGGGGCTTACGAGCAGTACTTC
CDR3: CASQPGQGAYEQYF

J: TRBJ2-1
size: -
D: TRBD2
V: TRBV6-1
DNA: TGTGCCAGCAGTCCCGGGACTAGCGGGAGGGCTGGAGCCTACAATGAGCAGTTCTTC
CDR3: CASSPGTSGRAGAYNEQFF

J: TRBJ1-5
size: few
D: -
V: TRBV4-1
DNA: TGCGCCAGCAGCCATGGAGGAGAACGGAACAATCAGCCCCAGCATTTT
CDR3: CASSHGGERNNQPQHF